Below, 18 T cell receptor beta chains from the same sample are listed, as sequenced in a study of cytomegalovirus exposure and HLA in healthy donors. Vbeta (60) and Jbeta (13) primers were used in the PCR. The repertoire was sequenced with immunoSEQ multiplex PCR; TCRdb's copy has only in-frame clones and lacks some. The sample features 150,000 to 200,000 clones, with 6.5% in its top ten. Sequenced: PBMCs. These TCRs come from a man aged 25 to 40 in good health and CMV-seronegative.

This chain connects TRBV6-5 to TRBJ2-7; D is possibly TRBD2 (6 bases). This CDR3 has 15 residues. V lost 0 bases, J lost 1 base, and 10 bases lay in between. CDR1 is MNHEY, CDR2 SVGAGI, per germline. CDR3 bases: TGTGCCAGCAGTTACTCGGGCGGGAATTCCTACGAGCAGTACTTC. Amino acid sequence: CASSYSGGNSYEQYF.

V is TRBV7-9 and J is TRBJ2-2; 7 bases agree with TRBD1. Germline-derived CDR1 and CDR2 are SEHNR and FQNEAQ (reference sequence). The CDR3 loop spans 13 amino acids. The CDR3 loop reads CEAEGARTGELFF. The CDR3 DNA is TGTGAAGCCGAGGGGGCACGAACCGGGGAGCTGTTTTTT.

The chain recombines TRBV6-5 with TRBJ1-4, with 7 bases aligning to TRBD1. The length of the CDR3 is 14 residues. V was pared by 5 bases and J by 12 bases, with 12 bases of the junction left unmatched. The germline V gene has CDR1 MNHEY and CDR2 SVGAGI. CDR3 region: CASSQRQGLLELFF. CDR3 bases: TGTGCCAGCAGTCAGCGACAGGGCCTTTTGGAACTGTTTTTT.

The rearrangement links TRBV28 to TRBJ1-2; the match to TRBD1 covers 7 bases. Per the germline V gene, CDR1 is MDHEN and CDR2 is SYDVKM. The V segment lost 7 bases and the J segment 3 bases; nucleotides outside the gene matches: 2. CDR3 size: 12 residues. CDR3 DNA sequence: TGTGCCAGCACCGGGACAGACTATGGCTACACCTTC. Amino acid sequence: CASTGTDYGYTF.

The rearrangement joins TRBV7-9 to TRBJ2-5; a possible D gene is TRBD2 (5 bases). V lost 5 bases and J lost 2, with 9 bases in between. This CDR3 region has 13 residues. Germline-derived CDR1 and CDR2 are SEHNR and FQNEAQ (reference sequence). This CDR3 is CASSRGLQETQYF. CDR3 sequence (DNA): TGTGCCAGCAGCCGAGGGTTACAAGAGACCCAGTACTTC.

This chain connects TRBV5-1 to TRBJ2-1; 8 nucleotides match TRBD2. CDR1 and CDR2 from the germline V gene are SGHRS and YFSETQ. Unmatched junction bases numbered 8, after V lost 2 bases and J lost 7 bases. CDR3 length: 15 amino acids. The CDR3 DNA reads as TGCGCCAGCAGCTTACCGGGACTAGGGGGTAATGAGCAGTTCTTC. Encoded protein: CASSLPGLGGNEQFF. The whole variable domain, remainder taken from reference TRBV5-1 and TRBJ2-1, is KAGVTQTPRYLIKTRGQQVTLSCSPISGHRSVSWYQQTPGQGLQFLFEYFSETQRNKGNFPGRFSGRQFSNSRSEMNVSTLELGDSALYLCASSLPGLGGNEQFFGPGTRLTVL.

The chain uses TRBV19 and TRBJ2-1; D is possibly TRBD2 (5 bases). CDR1 and CDR2 (germline): LNHDA, SQIVND (reference sequence). This CDR3 has 17 amino acids. V was pared by 1 base and J by 2 bases, with 15 bases between. The CDR3 protein is CASSIAPGAVTYNEQFF. As DNA, the CDR3 is TGTGCCAGTAGTATAGCCCCAGGAGCGGTAACCTACAATGAGCAGTTCTTC.

In the case of this clone: An end of the junction differs from the germline gene, which may be a read error. The CDR3 is CASSWTGEETRYF. Here the CDR3 DNA reads TGTGCCAGCAGCTGGACAGGAGAAGAGACCCGGTACTTC. The genes are TRBV25-1 and TRBJ2-5, with 7 nucleotides matching TRBD1. This CDR3 region has 13 residues. Germline CDR1 MGHDK, CDR2 SYGVNS.

The chain combines TRBV10-1 with TRBJ2-1, with TRBD2 matching over 8 bases. Germline loops: CDR1 WNHNN, CDR2 SYGVQD (reference sequence). This CDR3 is 17 amino acids long. V lost 3 bases to trimming and J lost 3 bases; unmatched junction nucleotides: 10. The CDR3 protein is CASSDSGGAGGYNEQFF. As DNA, the CDR3 is TGCGCCAGCAGTGACTCCGGCGGGGCGGGGGGCTACAATGAGCAGTTCTTC.

Points on this clone: Mismatch with germline at one junction end may stem from a read error. The rearrangement uses TRBV6-5 and TRBJ2-5; tentative D call: TRBD2 (6 bases). This CDR3 has 16 amino acids. The germline CDR1 and CDR2 sequences are MNHEY and SVGAGI. The CDR3 nucleotides are TGTGCCAGCAGTTACGGAGGGCAGAGGAACCAAGGGACCCAGTACTTC. This gives the protein CASSYGGQRNQGTQYF.

The rearrangement joins TRBV25-1 to TRBJ2-3, with D uncertain. This CDR3 is 17 amino acids long. Looked up from germline, CDR1 is MGHDK and CDR2 is SYGVNS. With 1 base removed from V and 0 bases from J, the gap between germline ends came to 14 bases. DNA for the CDR3: TGTGCCAGCAGTGAATGGGCAACGGTCTCTAGCACAGATACGCAGTATTTT. Protein sequence: CASSEWATVSSTDTQYF.

The V gene is TRBV11-2, the J gene TRBJ2-3; the D gene is possibly TRBD1 (6 bases). This CDR3 comprises 15 residues. CDR1 SGHAT and CDR2 FQNNGV come from the germline V gene. Trimming stripped 5 bases from V and 2 bases from J, with 14 bases between. The CDR3 DNA reads TGTGCCAGCAGCCCACAGGGCCTCACCACAGATACGCAGTATTTT. Translation: CASSPQGLTTDTQYF. Together with reference TRBV11-2 and TRBJ2-3, the CDR3 gives the full variable domain: EAGVAQSPRYKIIEKRQSVAFWCNPISGHATLYWYQQILGQGPKLLIQFQNNGVVDDSQLPKDRFSAERLKGVDSTLKIQPAKLEDSAVYLCASSPQGLTTDTQYFGPGTRLTVL.

This sequence joins TRBV2 and TRBJ1-5; TRBD1 is a possible D gene (6 bases). The length of the CDR3 is 13 residues. V shed 6 bases and J shed 9 bases, with 15 bases lying between them. Germline V lookup: CDR1 SNHLY, CDR2 FYNNEI. The CDR3 region is CASRVGQSRPQHF. CDR3 bases: TGTGCCAGCAGGGTTGGACAGTCCCGGCCCCAGCATTTT. The full variable domain, completed using reference TRBV2 and TRBJ1-5, is EPEVTQTPSHQVTQMGQEVILRCVPISNHLYFYWYRQILGQKVEFLVSFYNNEISEKSEIFDDQFSVERPDGSNFTLKIRSTKLEDSAMYFCASRVGQSRPQHFGDGTRLSIL.

The V gene is TRBV7-2, the J gene TRBJ2-7; TRBD2 agrees at 9 bases. There are 15 residues in the CDR3. The J segment lost 3 bases and the V segment lost 3 bases, leaving 6 bases of the junction unmatched. From germline, CDR1 is SGHTA and CDR2 FQGNSA. The CDR3 bases are TGTGCCAGCAGCTTGGGTAGCGGGAGTCTCTACGAGCAGTACTTC. Its translation: CASSLGSGSLYEQYF.

The chain employs TRBV2 and TRBJ2-5; 10 positions match TRBD2. Germline CDR1 is SNHLY and CDR2 is FYNNEI. The CDR3 contains 17 residues. Trimming cost V 7 bases and J 5 bases; bases outside gene matches: 16. This CDR3 reads CASTYTRLAGDGETQYF. In nucleotides, the CDR3 is TGTGCCAGCACCTATACCCGGCTAGCGGGGGATGGGGAGACCCAGTACTTC.

CDR3 amino acids: CASSPRGGQVYGYTF. The CDR3 coding sequence is TGTGCCAGCTCACCACGGGGGGGACAGGTTTATGGCTACACCTTC. V usage is TRBV18 and J usage is TRBJ1-2; 8 bases fit TRBD1. The V and J ends lost 1 base and 5 bases, in that order; junction bases with no gene match: 6. CDR1 KGHSH and CDR2 LQKENI come from the germline V gene. The CDR3 covers 15 residues.

The rearrangement joins TRBV2 to TRBJ2-2; D gene unclear. The CDR3 is 14 residues long. Germline V gene data show CDR1 as SNHLY and CDR2 as FYNNEI. V was cut by 1 base and J by 5 bases, with 8 bases left in between. CDR3 region: CASSEGHNTGELFF. The CDR3 DNA sequence: TGTGCCAGCAGTGAAGGGCACAATACCGGGGAGCTGTTTTTT.

The CDR3 is CASSFGLAGDLGSYEQYF. For the CDR3, the DNA is TGTGCCAGCAGCTTCGGCCTAGCGGGAGACCTTGGCTCCTACGAGCAGTACTTC. The chain uses TRBV5-6 and TRBJ2-7; 10 nucleotides match TRBD2. The CDR3 contains 18 residues. V dropped 2 bases and J dropped 0; count of bases not matched to a gene: 11. Looked up from germline, CDR1 is SGHDT and CDR2 is YYEEEE.